The 8 T cell receptor beta chains below were found in one sample sequenced in a study of cytomegalovirus exposure and HLA in healthy donors (dated by TCRdb to about 2017). To prepare the library, the immunoSEQ multiplex PCR assay was applied. For the multiplex PCR, a mixture combining 60 forward primers for TCR Vbeta segments and 13 reverse primers for TCR Jbeta segments was used. As stored in TCRdb, this immuneACCESS dataset retains in-frame rearrangements with V and J assigned. A fraction of the clones does not appear; measured against another copy, unresolved V genes explain less than half of the discrepancy, and the remainder lacks a known reason. Here the sample has roughly 120,000 clones; roughly 82% occur a single time. The ten largest clones add up to about 11% of the sample. The sample was PBMCs. The receptor set was obtained from a male donor in good health and CMV-seropositive.

This chain joins TRBV6-6 and TRBJ1-5, with D tentatively TRBD1 (5 bases). V lost 6 bases to trimming and J lost 5 bases, with 11 bases between them. The CDR3 length is 13 residues. Looked up from germline, CDR1 is MNHNY and CDR2 is SVGAGI (reference sequence). The CDR3 here is CASRPQGDQPQHF. The CDR3 DNA follows: TGTGCCAGCAGGCCCCAGGGCGATCAGCCCCAGCATTTT.

The V gene is TRBV10-3, the J gene TRBJ1-5, with D unresolved. V shed 2 bases and J shed 4 bases, with 3 bases lying between them. The CDR3 length is 12 residues. Looked up from germline, CDR1 is ENHRY and CDR2 is SYGVKD. In DNA, the CDR3 is TGTGCCATCAGTGAGGAGAATCAGCCCCAGCATTTT. Its protein product is CAISEENQPQHF.

This chain connects TRBV7-3 to TRBJ2-3, with D tentatively TRBD2 (5 bases). This CDR3 has 17 amino acids. CDR1 SGHTA and CDR2 FQGTGA come from the germline V gene. V lost 2 bases and J lost 1, with 16 bases in between. The CDR3 DNA sequence: TGTGCCAGCAGCTTATTTGGCGGGCTCGGAGGCACAGATACGCAGTATTTT. Its protein product is CASSLFGGLGGTDTQYF.

The rearrangement uses TRBV29-1 and TRBJ2-7; 8 bases fit TRBD2. The V gene end was trimmed by 4 bases and the J gene end by 3 bases; junction bases not matched to a gene: 5. Germline CDR1 is SQVTM and CDR2 is ANQGSEA. The CDR3 runs 13 residues. The DNA of the CDR3 is TGCAGCGTTGTCCTCGGGACTAGCTACGAGCAGTACTTC. Translating gives CSVVLGTSYEQYF.

This clone was found a few times. The chain links TRBV2 to TRBJ2-1; D is perhaps TRBD1 (6 bases). The CDR3 is made up of 13 amino acids. The V end lost 8 bases, the J end lost 6 bases, and 14 bases lay between the germline ends. CDR1 and CDR2 from the germline V gene are SNHLY and FYNNEI. The CDR3 loop is CASASIRGNEQFF. The CDR3 nucleotides read TGTGCCAGCGCCTCGATCAGGGGCAATGAGCAGTTCTTC.

The genes are TRBV30 and TRBJ2-7, with 8 nucleotides matching TRBD1. The CDR3 has 12 amino acids. Germline V gives CDR1 GTSNPN, CDR2 SVGIG (reference sequence). V trimming: 4 bases; J trimming: 3 bases; junction bases outside the gene matches: 2. Here the CDR3 reads CAWMGQDYEQYF. The CDR3 DNA reads as TGTGCCTGGATGGGACAGGACTACGAGCAGTACTTC. Supplemented by reference TRBV30 and TRBJ2-7, the full variable domain reads SQTIHQWPATLVQPVGSPLSLECTVEGTSNPNLYWYRQAAGRGLQLLFYSVGIGQISSEVPQNLSASRPQDRQFILSSKKLLLSDSGFYLCAWMGQDYEQYFGPGTRLTVT.

As to this clone: At one of its ends the junction is not consistent with the germline gene, which may arise from a read error. This sequence joins TRBV7-9 and TRBJ2-2, with a weak D call TRBD1 (6 bases). The germline V gene has CDR1 SEHNR and CDR2 FQNEAQ (reference sequence). This CDR3 spans 16 amino acids. DNA of the CDR3: TGTTCCAGCAGCTTAGAGGGGACATTAAAGACCGGGGAGCTGTTTTTT. Residues: CSSSLEGTLKTGELFF.

The V call is TRBV7-6, the J call TRBJ2-3, with 7 bases matching TRBD2. This CDR3 has 16 amino acids. J gave up 2 bases and V 4 bases, and 9 bases lay outside the gene matches. The germline V gene encodes CDR1 SGHVS and CDR2 FNYEAQ. The DNA of the CDR3 is TGTGCCAGCAGCTCCCGGGCTAGCGGACTCACAGATACGCAGTATTTT. This translates into CASSSRASGLTDTQYF.